This record looks at one TCR beta chain sequence and its context. Sequence at one end of the junction differs from germline and may be a read error. The data were obtained in a study of T cell changes during pregnancy in multiple sclerosis. Clones were read by immunoSEQ multiplex PCR, and TCRdb kept only the in-frame ones, dropping some. Of 35,000 to 55,000 clones listed, 89% are singletons. CDR1 is LNHDA, CDR2 SQIVND, per germline (reference sequence). The CDR3 spans 11 residues. This sample comprised CD4+ T cells from peripheral blood mononuclear cells, obtained after pregnancy. The chain carries TRBV19 and TRBJ2-1; 9 bases agree with TRBD1. This TCR was recovered from a female donor with multiple sclerosis, enrolled in a pregnancy study. Here the CDR3 reads CASSRGDRALF. CDR3 in DNA: TGTGCCAGTAGTCGAGGGGACAGGGCGCTCTTC.